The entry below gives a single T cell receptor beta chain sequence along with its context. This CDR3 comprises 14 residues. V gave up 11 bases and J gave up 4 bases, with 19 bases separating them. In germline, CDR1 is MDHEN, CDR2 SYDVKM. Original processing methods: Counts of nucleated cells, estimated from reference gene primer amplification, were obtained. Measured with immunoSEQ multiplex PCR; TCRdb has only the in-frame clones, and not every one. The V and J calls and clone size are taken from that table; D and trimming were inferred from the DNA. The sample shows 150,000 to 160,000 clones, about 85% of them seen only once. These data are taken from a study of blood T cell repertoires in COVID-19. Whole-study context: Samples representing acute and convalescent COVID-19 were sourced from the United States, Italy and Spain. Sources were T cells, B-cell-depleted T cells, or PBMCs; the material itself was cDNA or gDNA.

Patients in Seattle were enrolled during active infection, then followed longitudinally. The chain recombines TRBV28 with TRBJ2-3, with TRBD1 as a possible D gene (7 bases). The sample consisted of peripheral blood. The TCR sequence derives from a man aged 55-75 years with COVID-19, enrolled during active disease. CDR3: CACVEGGGADTQYF. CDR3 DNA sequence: TGTGCCTGCGTTGAAGGGGGCGGGGCAGATACGCAGTATTTT.